A single sample gave rise to the 5 T cell receptor beta chains below, sequenced in a study of shared clonotypes between healthy human individuals. Generated by immunoSEQ multiplex PCR, the TCRdb table keeps only in-frame clones and is missing some. Of 1,400,000 or so clones in the sample, about 98.5% were seen once. The sample consisted of naive CD4+ T cells sorted from blood. Indicated subset: CD45RA+ positively selected. These receptors were obtained from a man aged 25-40 years in good health.

The J gene is TRBJ2-7, the V gene TRBV19; D might be TRBD1 or TRBD2, each matching 6 bases. There are 14 residues in the CDR3. Germline loops: CDR1 LNHDA, CDR2 SQIVND (reference sequence). V was clipped by 5 bases and J by 3 bases, with 14 bases between them. The CDR3 region is CASSVTGLFYEQYF. The DNA of the CDR3 is TGTGCCAGTAGTGTGACAGGACTATTCTACGAGCAGTACTTC.

This chain links TRBV6-1 with TRBJ2-3, with 8 nucleotides matching TRBD2. CDR3 length equals 16 residues. Germline loops: CDR1 MNHNS, CDR2 SASEGT. After removal of 4 bases from V and 0 bases from J, the junction contained 6 bases not matched to a gene. CDR3 in amino acids: CASSVLSGISTDTQYF. CDR3 DNA: TGTGCCAGCAGTGTCCTTAGCGGGATTAGCACAGATACGCAGTATTTT.

The gene calls are TRBV7-3 and TRBJ2-6, with D maybe TRBD2 (6 bases). V was cut by 6 bases and J by 2 bases, with 8 bases left in between. Germline loops: CDR1 SGHTA, CDR2 FQGTGA. The CDR3 is 14 residues long. CDR3 in DNA: TGTGCCAGCAGTTCGGGGGCTGGGGCCAACGTCCTGACTTTC. This codes for CASSSGAGANVLTF.

V usage is TRBV2 and J usage is TRBJ2-5, with TRBD2 matching 10 bases. Germline V gene sequence: CDR1 SNHLY, CDR2 FYNNEI. V gave up 1 base and J gave up 5 bases; unmatched junction bases: 10. This CDR3 has 17 amino acids. The CDR3 sequence is CASSEGPGLARGETQYF. The CDR3 DNA follows: TGTGCCAGCAGTGAAGGGCCGGGACTAGCGAGAGGGGAGACCCAGTACTTC. The variable domain in full, completed from reference TRBV2 and TRBJ2-5, reads EPEVTQTPSHQVTQMGQEVILRCVPISNHLYFYWYRQILGQKVEFLVSFYNNEISEKSEIFDDQFSVERPDGSNFTLKIRSTKLEDSAMYFCASSEGPGLARGETQYFGPGTRLLVL.

This rearrangement joins TRBV6-1 to TRBJ1-1; unclear D gene. This CDR3 region has 16 residues. Germline V gene lookup returns CDR1 MNHNS and CDR2 SASEGT. With 0 bases removed from V and 0 bases from J, the gap between germline ends came to 11 bases. The CDR3 reads CASSEAQSSMNTEAFF. The DNA of the CDR3 is TGTGCCAGCAGTGAAGCTCAGAGCTCCATGAACACTGAAGCTTTCTTT.